The 21 T cell receptor beta chains below were found in one sample sequenced in a study of blood T cells in healthy people across ages. A second about 7 to 12 cycle PCR used barcoded and J-beta primers. From the 5' RACE reads, TCRdb called clonotypes with MiXCR, one entry per CDR3 protein. The repertoire holds approximately 960,000 distinct CDR3 sequences, with about 28% as singletons. These records were also assigned to another study, of T cells of mothers and their children.

The specimen sequenced was blood. The receptors here all came from a woman aged 40 to 50 in good health.

The table lists this clonotype with a few counts. The CDR3 region has the DNA TGTGCCAGCAGCCCCCGCGTAGGCCTCCACTTT. The encoded protein is CASSPRVGLHF. The chain links TRBV7-2 to TRBJ1-6; D remains unclear. Trimming cost V 5 bases and J 15 bases, with 11 bases left between them. Germline assignment: CDR1 SGHTA and CDR2 FQGNSA. The CDR3 is made up of 11 amino acids. Drawing the rest from reference TRBV7-2 and TRBJ1-6, the complete variable domain is GAGVSQSPSNKVTEKGKDVELRCDPISGHTALYWYRQSLGQGLEFLIYFQGNSAPDKSGLPSDRFSAERTGGSVSTLTIQRTQQEDSAVYLCASSPRVGLHFGNGTRLTVT.

With respect to this clonotype: Mismatch with germline at one junction end may stem from a read error. The J gene is TRBJ1-1, the V gene TRBV7-9; unclear D gene. The CDR3 is 15 residues long. CDR1 SEHNR and CDR2 FQNEAQ come from the germline V gene (reference sequence). The CDR3 reads CASSLPSPWNAEAFF. CDR3 bases: TGTGCCAGCAGCCTACCGTCCCCGTGGAACGCTGAAGCTTTCTTT.

Points on this clonotype: It may be a read error: a sequence one base away is much more abundant. This chain connects TRBV4-3 to TRBJ2-7, with 13 bases aligning to TRBD2. The CDR3 is 17 amino acids. Germline trimming cut 1 base from V and 7 bases from J; bases unmatched to any gene: 10. The germline gives CDR1 LGHNA, CDR2 YSLEER. The CDR3 sequence: CASSQGGLAGSYNEQYF. The CDR3, as DNA: TGCGCCAGCAGCCAAGGGGGACTAGCGGGATCCTACAATGAGCAGTACTTC.

This rearrangement joins TRBV18 to TRBJ2-1; tentative D call: TRBD1 (6 bases). The CDR3 has 14 amino acids. CDR1 and CDR2 (germline): KGHSH, LQKENI. Between the trimmed V and J ends, which lost 1 base and 8 bases, there was a span of 12 bases. The CDR3 is CASSPLMGADEQFF. CDR3 in DNA: TGTGCCAGCTCACCACTAATGGGGGCTGATGAGCAGTTCTTC.

The chain combines TRBV2 with TRBJ1-2, with D hard to call. This CDR3 contains 14 residues. The V end was cut by 4 bases, the J end by 7 bases, with 16 bases between. Looked up from germline, CDR1 is SNHLY and CDR2 is FYNNEI. CDR3 in DNA: TGTGCCAGCAGTGTAGGCGTGAGCGGGCGTGGCTACACCTTC. Protein: CASSVGVSGRGYTF. Combining the CDR3 with reference TRBV2 and TRBJ1-2 gives the whole variable domain EPEVTQTPSHQVTQMGQEVILRCVPISNHLYFYWYRQILGQKVEFLVSFYNNEISEKSEIFDDQFSVERPDGSNFTLKIRSTKLEDSAMYFCASSVGVSGRGYTFGSGTRLTVV.

The table lists this clonotype with a count of one. V usage is TRBV7-2 and J usage is TRBJ2-1, with no clear D. V was trimmed by 2 bases and J by 10 bases, leaving 12 bases between them. CDR1 and CDR2 from the germline V gene are SGHTA and FQGNSA. This CDR3 has 13 residues. CDR3 sequence (DNA): TGTGCCAGCAGCTTATCAGTCAGTTACGAGCAGTTCTTC. Translating gives CASSLSVSYEQFF.

This clonotype was recorded once. Mismatch with germline at one junction end may stem from a read error. The CDR3 sequence: CACSARTGGRQPQHF. In nucleotides, the CDR3 is TGTGCCTGCAGTGCAAGGACAGGGGGCAGGCAGCCCCAGCATTTT. This sequence joins TRBV2 and TRBJ1-5, with 11 bases aligning to TRBD1. CDR3 length: 15 residues. Germline assignment: CDR1 SNHLY and CDR2 FYNNEI.

This clonotype showed up just a few times. The chain couples TRBV7-2 to TRBJ2-5; D tentatively fits TRBD1 or TRBD2 (6 bases each). Germline-derived CDR1 and CDR2 are SGHTA and FQGNSA. With 0 bases removed from V and 2 bases from J, the gap between germline ends came to 13 bases. This CDR3 is 16 amino acids long. CDR3 residues: CASSLASGARQETQYF. As DNA, the CDR3 is TGTGCCAGCAGCTTAGCGTCGGGGGCGCGACAAGAGACCCAGTACTTC.

This clonotype was counted at least ten times. This chain links TRBV20-1 with TRBJ1-4, with 7 nucleotides matching TRBD1. V shed 0 bases, J shed 12 bases, and the junction held 16 bases outside the gene matches. The CDR3 consists of 16 residues. Germline-derived CDR1 and CDR2 are DFQATT and SNEGSKA (reference sequence). CDR3 sequence (DNA): TGCAGTGCTAGAGATGATACCGGCAGGGGGACGGGGGAACTGTTTTTT. As protein: CSARDDTGRGTGELFF.

This chain uses TRBV6-1 with TRBJ1-2; possibly TRBD1 for D (5 bases). The CDR3 spans 12 residues. V lost 7 bases, J lost 3 bases, and 9 bases lay in between. Germline lookup yields CDR1 MNHNS and CDR2 SASEGT. The DNA of the CDR3 is TGTGCCAGCACCGGGGCCCACTATGGCTACACCTTC. Protein sequence: CASTGAHYGYTF.

For this clonotype: One end of the junction fails to match germline, which may point to a read error. The rearrangement links TRBV5-6 to TRBJ2-1; D unclear. There are 11 residues in the CDR3. Per germline, CDR1 SGHDT and CDR2 YYEEEE. CDR3 nucleotides: TGTGCCAGCAGCTTGGGGGGTCTAGGGATCTTC. Translating gives CASSLGGLGIF.

For the CDR3, the DNA is TGTGCCAGCAGTTTAGATACAGGGGCCCGCAATCAGCCCCAGCATTTT. Translating it yields CASSLDTGARNQPQHF. The V call is TRBV12-3 or TRBV12-4, the J call TRBJ1-5, with 7 bases identical to TRBD1. V trimming: 1 base; J trimming: 2 bases; junction bases outside the gene matches: 5. The CDR3 is made up of 16 amino acids.

This rearrangement joins TRBV6-5 to TRBJ2-5; 7 nucleotides agree with TRBD1. Trimming at V came to 5 bases and at J to 7 bases, leaving 7 bases not matched to a gene. This CDR3 spans 13 amino acids. Germline CDR1 and CDR2: MNHEY and SVGAGI. The CDR3 DNA is TGTGCCAGCAGTGAAGGGACAGAGAGGACCCAGTACTTC. Its protein is CASSEGTERTQYF.

The rearrangement links TRBV12-3 or TRBV12-4 to TRBJ2-5; TRBD2 agrees at 8 bases. Trimming removed 5 bases from V and 5 bases from J; junction bases left unmatched: 13. CDR3 length equals 16 residues. In DNA, the CDR3 is TGTGCCAGCAGTAAGAAGCGATCGGGGGGGAAGGAGACCCAGTACTTC. It yields the protein CASSKKRSGGKETQYF.

This clonotype occurred a few times. This rearrangement joins TRBV7-6 to TRBJ2-4; D possibly matches TRBD1 or TRBD2 (5 bases each). Looked up from germline, CDR1 is SGHVS and CDR2 is FNYEAQ. The V end was cut by 5 bases, the J end by 13 bases, with 18 bases between. CDR3 size: 13 residues. This CDR3 is CASSRVWSWGQYF. The CDR3 DNA follows: TGTGCCAGCAGCCGGGTGTGGAGCTGGGGGCAGTACTTC.

Many counts were recorded for this clonotype. The J gene is TRBJ2-1, the V gene TRBV20-1; D remains unclear. This CDR3 is built from 13 residues. Trimming cost V 4 bases and J 6 bases, with 13 bases left between them. CDR1 DFQATT and CDR2 SNEGSKA come from the germline V gene (reference sequence). The CDR3 nucleotides are TGCAGTGCTAAACTGGACGCTGGCAATGAGCAGTTCTTC. Amino acid sequence: CSAKLDAGNEQFF.

Regarding this clonotype: Given a much more abundant clone one base away, this may be a read error. The chain couples TRBV12-3 or TRBV12-4 to TRBJ2-1; the D is unclear. CDR3 length: 21 amino acids. In nucleotides, the CDR3 is TGTGCCGGCAGTTTCGGTGTCCGTTTCGTGCAAGATCAGAGGCCTAACAATGAGCAGTTCTTC. Translation: CAGSFGVRFVQDQRPNNEQFF.

The CDR3: CASSSGPMNTEAFF. The DNA of the CDR3 is TGTGCCAGCAGCTCCGGGCCCATGAACACTGAAGCTTTCTTT. The rearrangement joins TRBV11-3 to TRBJ1-1; D unresolved. Trimming took 4 bases from V and 0 from J, leaving 9 bases between them. Germline V CDR1 and CDR2: SGHNT, YENEEA. The CDR3 has 14 residues.

The chain links TRBV6-5 to TRBJ1-6, with D possibly being TRBD1 (6 bases). Germline values: CDR1 MNHEY, CDR2 SVGAGI. V lost 6 bases and J 5 bases, leaving 17 bases between the germline ends. The CDR3 runs to 16 residues. CDR3 protein: CASSPAWQGNNSPLHF. CDR3 DNA: TGTGCCAGCAGCCCCGCATGGCAGGGGAATAATTCACCCCTCCACTTT.

The chain has TRBV20-1 and TRBJ2-1; a weak D match, TRBD1 (5 bases). Germline CDR1 reads DFQATT; CDR2 reads SNEGSKA (reference sequence). CDR3 length equals 14 residues. The V gene lost 6 bases and the J gene lost 1 base, with 13 bases spanning the gap. The CDR3 sequence: CSAPTVLSYNEQFF. The CDR3 DNA follows: TGCAGTGCGCCGACAGTTCTTTCCTACAATGAGCAGTTCTTC.

The genes are TRBV29-1 and TRBJ1-2, with D possibly TRBD1 on 6 matching bases. This CDR3 is built from 11 residues. CDR1 SQVTM and CDR2 ANQGSEA come from the germline V gene. V lost 4 bases and J lost 6, with 9 bases in between. The chain's CDR3 is CSVGGANGYTF. The CDR3 DNA reads as TGCAGCGTTGGGGGGGCAAATGGCTACACCTTC.